This T cell receptor beta chain appears in the sequencing data of a study of blood T cells in healthy people across ages. Notes on the study in general: There was no known CMV status for donors, so expanded clonotype changes were possibly confounded.

Total RNA was isolated from each sample in quantities of at least 5 micrograms. Trimming removed 5 bases from V and 0 bases from J; junction bases left unmatched: 10. Germline assignment: CDR1 DFQATT and CDR2 SNEGSKA (reference sequence). The CDR3 extends over 17 amino acids. As regards this clonotype: Its target is not known.

Primed by a sample-barcoded 5' primer and a J-beta primer mix, a second PCR proceeded for 7 to 11 cycles. Every single cDNA molecule received a tag from a template-switch adaptor with 12 random nucleotides. The yield of each sample was at least 2.5 million CDR3-containing paired-end reads. One entry per CDR3 protein, called by TCRdb with MiXCR from the 5' RACE reads. The sample has over 950,000 distinct CDR3 sequences, approximately 38% seen once. The rearrangement joins TRBV20-1 to TRBJ1-4; TRBD1 matches 9 bases. The sample taken for sequencing was blood. The origin of this receptor is a man younger than 35 in good health. CDR3 amino acids: CSAESLGQGATNEKLFF. As DNA, the CDR3 is TGCAGTGCTGAGAGCTTGGGACAGGGTGCAACTAATGAAAAACTGTTTTTT.